This TCR beta chain was recovered during a study of blood T cell repertoires in COVID-19. The CDR3 length is 14 residues. The germline V gene encodes CDR1 MNHEY and CDR2 SMNVEV (reference sequence). J was trimmed by 2 bases and V by 4 bases; bases with no gene match: 1. Here immunoSEQ multiplex PCR was the method, and the copy in TCRdb shows in-frame clones only, minus some. Among approximately 180,000 clones listed, approximately 85% were seen once. Input material: peripheral blood. The gene calls are TRBV27 and TRBJ2-7, with 11 bases matching TRBD1. The TCR sequence derives from a man aged 55 to 70 with acute or convalescent COVID-19. The CDR3 bases are TGTGCCAGCAGTTCGGGACAGGGGGCCTACGAGCAGTACTTC. It specifies CASSSGQGAYEQYF.